These T cell receptor beta chains were read from a single sample in a study of regulatory T cells in long-lasting Graves disease. MiXCR, run by TCRdb on the multiplex PCR reads, gives a single entry per CDR3 protein. The table lists hundreds of thousands of distinct CDR3 sequences, under 20% of them singletons. The same specimen was also included in a second study, on T cells in Graves' hyperthyroidism and ophthalmopathy.

The sequencing here drew on peripheral blood mononuclear cells (PBMCs), taken at new diagnosis, from a patient treated with antithyroid drugs. All receptors derive from a woman under 40 with Graves disease. The CDR3 runs from the conserved cysteine through the conserved F or W. Fields, in order: J gene, clone size, V gene, D gene, CDR3 DNA, CDR3 protein. The D gene is left open where the match is weak. Size values are once, few and many counts, or a class for expanded clones, and some rows have none.

J gene: TRBJ2-2
clone size: few
V gene: TRBV7-3
D gene: NA
CDR3 DNA: TGTGCCAGCAGGGGCACAAGGACCTCCGGGGAGCTGTTTTTT
CDR3 protein: CASRGTRTSGELFF

J gene: TRBJ2-3
clone size: few
V gene: TRBV7-2
D gene: TRBD1
CDR3 DNA: TGTGCCAGCAGCTTAGGAAGGGTAGGGGGACAGGGGGCAACAGATACGCAGTATTTT
CDR3 protein: CASSLGRVGGQGATDTQYF

J gene: TRBJ1-2
clone size: many
V gene: TRBV28
D gene: TRBD1
CDR3 DNA: TGTGCCAGCAGCCTGACAGGGTTTTATGGCTACACCTTC
CDR3 protein: CASSLTGFYGYTF

J gene: TRBJ2-1
clone size: NA
V gene: TRBV28
D gene: TRBD2
CDR3 DNA: TGTGCCAGCAGTTTGAGCGGGAGGGCCCTTGGTGAGCAGTTCTTC
CDR3 protein: CASSLSGRALGEQFF

J gene: TRBJ2-1
clone size: NA
V gene: TRBV9
D gene: NA
CDR3 DNA: TGTGCCAGCAGCGCCCGGCCAGGGTCCTACAATGAGCAGTTCTTC
CDR3 protein: CASSARPGSYNEQFF

J gene: TRBJ1-3
clone size: NA
V gene: TRBV19
D gene: TRBD1
CDR3 DNA: TGTGCCAGTAGCGCAGGGACAGGGCTCCCTGGAAACACCATATATTTT
CDR3 protein: CASSAGTGLPGNTIYF

J gene: TRBJ2-1
clone size: many
V gene: TRBV6-1
D gene: TRBD2
CDR3 DNA: TGTGCCAGCAGGGGGAGGGCCCTAGAATTTCTCCTAGCGGGAGGGCCCTACAATGAGCAGTTCTTC
CDR3 protein: CASRGRALEFLLAGGPYNEQFF

J gene: TRBJ2-7
clone size: NA
V gene: TRBV15
D gene: TRBD1
CDR3 DNA: TGTGCCACCAGCAGAGCCCCCCGGACAGGGAGCCACGAGCAGTACTTC
CDR3 protein: CATSRAPRTGSHEQYF

J gene: TRBJ2-7
clone size: NA
V gene: TRBV28
D gene: TRBD2
CDR3 DNA: TGTGCCGGCATCGGGACTAGCGGCTACGAGCAGTACTTC
CDR3 protein: CAGIGTSGYEQYF

J gene: TRBJ2-1
clone size: many
V gene: TRBV15
D gene: TRBD2
CDR3 DNA: TGTGCCACCAGCAGAGGATCGGTAGCGGGAAACCACAATGAGCAGTTCTTC
CDR3 protein: CATSRGSVAGNHNEQFF

J gene: TRBJ1-1
clone size: few
V gene: TRBV10-1
D gene: NA
CDR3 DNA: TGCGCCAGCAGTGAGTCACCGGAGAACACTGAAGCTTTCTTT
CDR3 protein: CASSESPENTEAFF

J gene: TRBJ1-4
clone size: many
V gene: TRBV25-1
D gene: NA
CDR3 DNA: TGTGCCAGCAGTGACCTGGTGGTAGCAACTAATGAAAAACTGTTTTTT
CDR3 protein: CASSDLVVATNEKLFF

J gene: TRBJ2-5
clone size: many
V gene: TRBV28
D gene: TRBD2
CDR3 DNA: TGTGCCAGCAGCCTGGGACTAGCGGCTCAAGAGACCCAGTACTTC
CDR3 protein: CASSLGLAAQETQYF

J gene: TRBJ2-1
clone size: NA
V gene: TRBV5-4
D gene: NA
CDR3 DNA: TGTGCCAGCAGCACTTCGATGAGTGAGCAGTTCTTC
CDR3 protein: CASSTSMSEQFF

J gene: TRBJ2-2
clone size: NA
V gene: TRBV30
D gene: TRBD2
CDR3 DNA: TGTGCCTGGACGGGGGACTACGCCGGGGAGCTGTTTTTT
CDR3 protein: CAWTGDYAGELFF

J gene: TRBJ2-7
clone size: many
V gene: TRBV11-2
D gene: TRBD2
CDR3 DNA: TGTGCCAGCAGCTCACTAGCGGGGGTCGCCAACTACGAGCAGTACTTC
CDR3 protein: CASSSLAGVANYEQYF

J gene: TRBJ2-7
clone size: many
V gene: TRBV28
D gene: NA
CDR3 DNA: TGTGCCAGCAGTTTTATCGGCGGTACCTACGAGCAGTACTTC
CDR3 protein: CASSFIGGTYEQYF

J gene: TRBJ2-3
clone size: NA
V gene: TRBV20-1
D gene: NA
CDR3 DNA: TGCAGTGCTCAAAAGGGGGGGTCTTATGGTACGCAGTATTTT
CDR3 protein: CSAQKGGSYGTQYF

J gene: TRBJ2-5
clone size: many
V gene: TRBV15
D gene: TRBD1
CDR3 DNA: TGTGCCACCAGGCGACAGGGGCAAGAGACCCAGTACTTC
CDR3 protein: CATRRQGQETQYF

J gene: TRBJ2-4
clone size: few
V gene: TRBV29-1
D gene: NA
CDR3 DNA: TGCAGCGTTGAAACCCCCGTGGGGCAGGCCAAAAACATTCAGTACTTC
CDR3 protein: CSVETPVGQAKNIQYF

J gene: TRBJ1-2
clone size: many
V gene: TRBV5-5
D gene: TRBD1
CDR3 DNA: TGTGCCAGCAGCGGGACGGACAGGTCCTATGGCTACACCTTC
CDR3 protein: CASSGTDRSYGYTF

J gene: TRBJ1-2
clone size: NA
V gene: TRBV20-1
D gene: TRBD1
CDR3 DNA: TGCAGTGCTAGACGACAGGGGGCCCACTATGGCTACACCTTC
CDR3 protein: CSARRQGAHYGYTF

J gene: TRBJ2-7
clone size: many
V gene: TRBV24-1
D gene: NA
CDR3 DNA: TGTGCCACCTCAGAAGCCTACGAGCAGTACTTC
CDR3 protein: CATSEAYEQYF

J gene: TRBJ2-3
clone size: NA
V gene: TRBV20-1
D gene: TRBD2
CDR3 DNA: TGCAGGGATAGGGCGGGAGCGGTAGGCACAGATACGCAGTATTTT
CDR3 protein: CRDRAGAVGTDTQYF

J gene: TRBJ2-5
clone size: many
V gene: TRBV12-3/TRBV12-4
D gene: NA
CDR3 DNA: TGTGCCAGCACCACAGGGCAGTGGGAGACCCAGTACTTC
CDR3 protein: CASTTGQWETQYF

J gene: TRBJ1-1
clone size: many
V gene: TRBV29-1
D gene: NA
CDR3 DNA: TGCAGCGGCCTAGTGTACACTGAAGCTTTCTTT
CDR3 protein: CSGLVYTEAFF

J gene: TRBJ2-3
clone size: few
V gene: TRBV20-1
D gene: NA
CDR3 DNA: TGCAGTGCTAGAGATCGATTGGGAAGGGCGGACACGCAGTATTTT
CDR3 protein: CSARDRLGRADTQYF

J gene: TRBJ1-2
clone size: many
V gene: TRBV28
D gene: NA
CDR3 DNA: TGTGCCAGCACTCATCTTAAGGACTATGGCTACACCTTC
CDR3 protein: CASTHLKDYGYTF

J gene: TRBJ1-2
clone size: many
V gene: TRBV28
D gene: NA
CDR3 DNA: TGTGCCAGCAGTTTATCAGTCCCGGTTTGGGGAGGGGTGGTCTATGGCTACACCTTC
CDR3 protein: CASSLSVPVWGGVVYGYTF

J gene: TRBJ1-1
clone size: NA
V gene: TRBV6-9
D gene: NA
CDR3 DNA: TGTGCCAGCAGTTTGGGGTCCGGGAAGAAAGCTTTCTTT
CDR3 protein: CASSLGSGKKAFF

J gene: TRBJ2-3
clone size: few
V gene: TRBV29-1
D gene: NA
CDR3 DNA: TGCAGCGTTGGGCGCATTAGCGGCACAGATACGCAGTATTTT
CDR3 protein: CSVGRISGTDTQYF

J gene: TRBJ2-7
clone size: many
V gene: TRBV29-1
D gene: NA
CDR3 DNA: TGCAGCGTTCAGGACGGAACCTACGAGCAGTACTTC
CDR3 protein: CSVQDGTYEQYF

J gene: TRBJ1-2
clone size: NA
V gene: TRBV20-1
D gene: NA
CDR3 DNA: TGCAGTGCTAGGGGGGACCGTAACTATGGCTACACCTTC
CDR3 protein: CSARGDRNYGYTF

J gene: TRBJ2-1
clone size: few
V gene: TRBV6-1
D gene: NA
CDR3 DNA: TGTGCCAGCATCGAAGGGGTACTCGGCGGAACCCTTTCGTACAATGAGCAGTTCTTC
CDR3 protein: CASIEGVLGGTLSYNEQFF

J gene: TRBJ2-7
clone size: few
V gene: TRBV27
D gene: NA
CDR3 DNA: TGTGCCAGCAGTTTATGGGGTTCCGGCTACGAGCAGTACTTC
CDR3 protein: CASSLWGSGYEQYF

J gene: TRBJ1-2
clone size: few
V gene: TRBV10-3
D gene: NA
CDR3 DNA: TGTGCCATCAGTGAGTCCGGACAGACGTTATACGGCTACACCTTC
CDR3 protein: CAISESGQTLYGYTF

J gene: TRBJ2-7
clone size: once
V gene: TRBV5-1
D gene: NA
CDR3 DNA: TGCGCCAGCAGCCCTACCGGCGGGTTTATATACGAGCAGTACTTC
CDR3 protein: CASSPTGGFIYEQYF

J gene: TRBJ2-3
clone size: NA
V gene: TRBV30
D gene: NA
CDR3 DNA: TGTGCCTGGAGTGACAGTAGGGGACCGCAGTATTTT
CDR3 protein: CAWSDSRGPQYF

J gene: TRBJ1-2
clone size: NA
V gene: TRBV19
D gene: TRBD1
CDR3 DNA: TGTGCCAGTATTCAACCGGGACAGGGGACGTCTGGCTACACCTTC
CDR3 protein: CASIQPGQGTSGYTF

J gene: TRBJ2-2
clone size: NA
V gene: TRBV7-3
D gene: NA
CDR3 DNA: TGTGCCAGCAGCAAGGCGGCTGGTGGTGGCGGTTCCACCGGGGAGCTGTTTTTT
CDR3 protein: CASSKAAGGGGSTGELFF

J gene: TRBJ1-3
clone size: many
V gene: TRBV12-3/TRBV12-4
D gene: NA
CDR3 DNA: TGTGCCAGCAGTTCCTTCAACTCTGGAAACACCATATATTTT
CDR3 protein: CASSSFNSGNTIYF

J gene: TRBJ1-5
clone size: few
V gene: TRBV28
D gene: NA
CDR3 DNA: TGTGCCAGCAGCTTGGGAGGGGGGTTAAGGAATCAGCCCCAGCATTTT
CDR3 protein: CASSLGGGLRNQPQHF

J gene: TRBJ1-4
clone size: NA
V gene: TRBV7-9
D gene: NA
CDR3 DNA: TGTGCCAGCAGCAAGGCTGAAAAACTGTTTTTT
CDR3 protein: CASSKAEKLFF

J gene: TRBJ1-6
clone size: few
V gene: TRBV6-1
D gene: NA
CDR3 DNA: TGTGCCAGCAGTACAGGTGCACCCCTCCACTTT
CDR3 protein: CASSTGAPLHF

J gene: TRBJ2-1
clone size: NA
V gene: TRBV5-1
D gene: NA
CDR3 DNA: TGCGCCAGCAGCTTGGCCGGGAGAGGGGACAATGAGCAGTCCTTC
CDR3 protein: CASSLAGRGDNEQSF

J gene: TRBJ2-1
clone size: NA
V gene: TRBV7-9
D gene: NA
CDR3 DNA: TGTGCCAGCAGCTTAGAGGTAGGGGTTCGGGAGCAGTTCTTC
CDR3 protein: CASSLEVGVREQFF

J gene: TRBJ2-1
clone size: many
V gene: TRBV24-1
D gene: NA
CDR3 DNA: TGTGCCACCAGTGACCTAAACCCCTCCTACAATGAGCAGTTCTTC
CDR3 protein: CATSDLNPSYNEQFF

J gene: TRBJ2-1
clone size: NA
V gene: TRBV19
D gene: NA
CDR3 DNA: TGTGCCAGTAGTGCTATGGGCTCTCGAAGCTCCTACAATGAGCAGTTCTTC
CDR3 protein: CASSAMGSRSSYNEQFF

J gene: TRBJ2-5
clone size: NA
V gene: TRBV30
D gene: TRBD2
CDR3 DNA: TGTGCCTGGTACTCACCCGGGACTAGGTTTCTCCAAGAGACCCAGTACTTC
CDR3 protein: CAWYSPGTRFLQETQYF

J gene: TRBJ2-3
clone size: few
V gene: TRBV20-1
D gene: NA
CDR3 DNA: TGCAGTGCTACCCCCCTGGCGGGACCAGATACGCAGTATTTT
CDR3 protein: CSATPLAGPDTQYF

J gene: TRBJ2-1
clone size: many
V gene: TRBV20-1
D gene: TRBD2
CDR3 DNA: TGCAGTGCCGCCCGGGACTACGGTGAGCAGTTCTTC
CDR3 protein: CSAARDYGEQFF

J gene: TRBJ2-5
clone size: many
V gene: TRBV7-9
D gene: NA
CDR3 DNA: TGTGCCAGCAGCTTAATCAGGAACCAAGAGACCCAGTACTTC
CDR3 protein: CASSLIRNQETQYF

J gene: TRBJ1-5
clone size: NA
V gene: TRBV28
D gene: NA
CDR3 DNA: TGTGCCAGCAGTTTAAAGGAGATTCCCCCAATTTATAGCAATCAGCCCCAGCATTTT
CDR3 protein: CASSLKEIPPIYSNQPQHF

J gene: TRBJ1-4
clone size: NA
V gene: TRBV5-1
D gene: NA
CDR3 DNA: TGCGCCAGCAGCGATCAGGGAGGTGAAAAACTGTTTTTT
CDR3 protein: CASSDQGGEKLFF

J gene: TRBJ2-1
clone size: few
V gene: TRBV9
D gene: NA
CDR3 DNA: TGTGCCAGCAGCCCCAATTTACAGGGCCGTTTGTCCAATGAGCAGTTCTTC
CDR3 protein: CASSPNLQGRLSNEQFF

J gene: TRBJ2-7
clone size: NA
V gene: TRBV12-3/TRBV12-4
D gene: TRBD1
CDR3 DNA: TGTGCCAGCAGTCCAGGGGGAGAAGAGCAGTACTTC
CDR3 protein: CASSPGGEEQYF

J gene: TRBJ1-5
clone size: NA
V gene: TRBV19
D gene: NA
CDR3 DNA: TGTGCCAGTATGAGGCTAGGGTCCAATCAGCCCCAGCATTTT
CDR3 protein: CASMRLGSNQPQHF

J gene: TRBJ2-5
clone size: many
V gene: TRBV20-1
D gene: NA
CDR3 DNA: TGCAGTGCTAGGTCGGCCGATGAGACCCAGTACTTC
CDR3 protein: CSARSADETQYF